The 21 T cell receptor beta chains below come from one sample, sequenced in a study of breast tumors, draining lymph nodes, adjacent tissues listed by TCRdb under 2016. Lymph node samples were obtained from the axillary draining lymph nodes of breast cancer patients. The library relied on multiplex PCR. These reads were obtained on an Illumina HiSeq 2000. The public reads were quality trimmed at Q25 with fastp and then assembled into clones with MiXCR by TCRdb, keeping productive beta chains. Entries that share a CDR3 protein sequence are merged under the most common genes and DNA. This sample gives 130,000 or so distinct CDR3 sequences in total; about 20% of them show up just once. 2% to 2.5% of the sample comes from the top ten. Sequenced sample: axillary lymph node tissue. The source is a female donor with breast cancer. Some clones in this sample may be carry-over from other donors' samples.

This clonotype was counted at least ten times. The chain links TRBV12-3 or TRBV12-4 to TRBJ2-2, with TRBD1 matching over 8 bases. V gave up 5 bases and J gave up 3 bases; unmatched junction bases: 8. CDR3 length: 16 amino acids. CDR3 sequence (DNA): TGTGCCAGCAGTCCCTGGACAGGGCGAGACACCGGGGAGCTGTTTTTT. Its translation is CASSPWTGRDTGELFF.

This clonotype was recorded many times. V is TRBV20-1 and J is TRBJ1-4, with a possible D match to TRBD1 (6 bases). The germline CDR1 and CDR2 sequences are DFQATT and SNEGSKA (reference sequence). CDR3 length: 17 residues. Trimming took 6 bases from V and 5 from J, leaving 25 bases between them. The CDR3 nucleotides are TGCAGTGCCCGAAGGTTGCAGGGGCAAGTAGGGAATGAAAAACTGTTTTTT. Residues: CSARRLQGQVGNEKLFF.

This clonotype was seen repeatedly, ten times or more. For the CDR3, the DNA is TGTGCCATCAGCGGGACTAGCGGGAGGGCCAGGGAGACCCAGTACTTC. It yields the protein CAISGTSGRARETQYF. The chain links TRBV10-3 to TRBJ2-5, with 16 positions matching TRBD2. Germline CDR1 reads ENHRY; CDR2 reads SYGVKD. The length of the CDR3 is 16 residues. The J segment lost 5 bases and the V segment lost 6 bases, leaving 6 bases of the junction unmatched.

This clonotype was observed at least ten times. This sequence joins TRBV6-5 and TRBJ2-7; tentatively, D is TRBD2 (6 bases). Germline V gives CDR1 MNHEY, CDR2 SVGAGI. V was pared by 6 bases and J by 5 bases, with 14 bases between. The CDR3 loop spans 13 amino acids. The CDR3 DNA follows: TGTGCCAGCAGGCCGGGACCGGGGGACGAGCAGTACTTC. Its translation is CASRPGPGDEQYF.

This clonotype was seen at least ten times. The V and J genes are TRBV20-1 and TRBJ1-3; D is unclear. The CDR3 loop spans 12 amino acids. CDR1 DFQATT and CDR2 SNEGSKA come from the germline V gene (reference sequence). V shed 6 bases and J shed 0 bases, with 6 bases lying between them. This CDR3 is CSAGISGNTIYF. As DNA, the CDR3 is TGCAGTGCCGGGATCTCTGGAAACACCATATATTTT.

The count of this clonotype is one. The junction departs from the called germline gene at one end, perhaps through a read error. The rearrangement uses TRBV28 and TRBJ1-2, with D possibly matching TRBD1 (6 bases). Germline V gives CDR1 MDHEN, CDR2 SYDVKM. This CDR3 is built from 14 residues. This CDR3 reads CACSILTGSDGYTF. For the CDR3, the DNA is TGTGCCTGCAGTATCCTGACAGGTTCGGATGGCTACACCTTC.

This clonotype was seen repeatedly, ten times or more. This rearrangement joins TRBV7-9 to TRBJ2-5, with 8 bases that match TRBD1. Germline loops: CDR1 SEHNR, CDR2 FQNEAQ (reference sequence). V lost 5 bases, J lost 2 bases, and 7 bases stayed unmatched. This CDR3 comprises 15 residues. The CDR3 loop is CASSADRESQETQYF. The CDR3 DNA reads as TGTGCCAGCAGCGCGGACAGGGAAAGTCAAGAGACCCAGTACTTC.

There are many counts of this clonotype. The V call is TRBV18, the J call TRBJ1-5; D is unresolved. CDR3 length equals 15 residues. V was shortened by 3 bases and J by 6 bases, with 15 bases between the two germline ends. Looked up from germline, CDR1 is KGHSH and CDR2 is LQKENI. CDR3 coding DNA: TGTGCCAGCTCACCCTCGGGCAAGGTTGCTCAGCCCCAGCATTTT. It yields the protein CASSPSGKVAQPQHF.

As concerns this clonotype: A single base separates this from a much larger clone, so it may be a read error. This sequence joins TRBV28 and TRBJ2-7; 13 bases fit TRBD2. J was trimmed by 3 bases and V by 5 bases; bases with no gene match: 7. Germline CDR1 and CDR2: MDHEN and SYDVKM. The CDR3 length is 16 residues. The chain's CDR3 is CASSLRTSGSGYEQYF. The CDR3, as DNA: TGTGCCAGCAGTCTGAGGACTAGCGGGAGCGGCTACGAGCAGTACTTC.

At least ten counts were recorded for this clonotype. This rearrangement joins TRBV20-1 to TRBJ2-7; a possible D gene is TRBD2 (6 bases). Germline CDR1 and CDR2: DFQATT and SNEGSKA (reference sequence). Trimming left V 6 bases short and J 0 bases short, with 12 bases between. The CDR3 is 13 residues long. In nucleotides, the CDR3 is TGCAGTGCGGAGCGCGGGGACTCCTACGAGCAGTACTTC. It specifies CSAERGDSYEQYF.

The J gene is TRBJ2-3, the V gene TRBV11-2; perhaps TRBD1 as D (6 bases). The CDR3 is 17 amino acids. The V end lost 3 bases, the J end lost 6 bases, and 22 bases lay between the germline ends. Germline assignment: CDR1 SGHAT and CDR2 FQNNGV. The CDR3 sequence: CASSLNRDTYVSDTQYF. As DNA, the CDR3 is TGTGCCAGCAGCTTGAACCGGGACACGTACGTGTCTGATACGCAGTATTTT. Using reference TRBV11-2 and TRBJ2-3 for the parts outside the CDR3, the full variable domain is EAGVAQSPRYKIIEKRQSVAFWCNPISGHATLYWYQQILGQGPKLLIQFQNNGVVDDSQLPKDRFSAERLKGVDSTLKIQPAKLEDSAVYLCASSLNRDTYVSDTQYFGPGTRLTVL.

This clonotype was detected only a few times. Here the CDR3 omits its conserved ending phenylalanine or tryptophan, so a read error is the likely source. The chain has TRBV18 and TRBJ2-1; D is undetermined. CDR1 and CDR2 (germline): KGHSH, LQKENI. This CDR3 region has 14 residues. This CDR3 reads CASSPFSSNNEQFS. CDR3 bases: TGTGCCAGCTCACCATTTTCCTCCAACAATGAGCAGTTCTCC.

This clonotype has at least ten counts. The V and J genes are TRBV30 and TRBJ1-3; 7 nucleotides align to TRBD1. Trimming cost V 5 bases and J 2 bases; bases outside gene matches: 12. Per the germline V gene, CDR1 is GTSNPN and CDR2 is SVGIG (reference sequence). This CDR3 is built from 16 residues. The CDR3 is CAWGRPGTATGNTIYF. The CDR3, as DNA: TGTGCCTGGGGACGACCCGGGACAGCAACTGGAAACACCATATATTTT. Drawing the rest from reference TRBV30 and TRBJ1-3, the complete variable domain is SQTIHQWPATLVQPVGSPLSLECTVEGTSNPNLYWYRQAAGRGLQLLFYSVGIGQISSEVPQNLSASRPQDRQFILSSKKLLLSDSGFYLCAWGRPGTATGNTIYFGEGSWLTVV.

This clonotype was seen repeatedly, ten times or more. The genes are TRBV20-1 and TRBJ2-3; the D gene is possibly TRBD1 (5 bases). Looked up from germline, CDR1 is DFQATT and CDR2 is SNEGSKA (reference sequence). The length of the CDR3 is 15 residues. V was shortened by 0 bases and J by 3 bases, with 13 bases between the two germline ends. The CDR3 DNA sequence: TGCAGTGCTAGAGATCTCAGGGAAGGAACAGATACGCAGTATTTT. It codes for CSARDLREGTDTQYF.

The rearrangement joins TRBV2 to TRBJ1-1; 10 bases agree with TRBD1. Germline V CDR1 and CDR2: SNHLY, FYNNEI. CDR3 size: 15 residues. V shed 8 bases, J shed 3 bases, and the junction held 9 bases outside the gene matches. DNA for the CDR3: TGTGCCAGCCATGGGACAGGGGAGAGGGACACTGAAGCTTTCTTT. This encodes CASHGTGERDTEAFF.

The table lists this clonotype with many counts. The chain links TRBV20-1 to TRBJ2-5; no firm D call. CDR1 is DFQATT, CDR2 SNEGSKA, per germline (reference sequence). The CDR3 is made up of 11 amino acids. Trimming cost V 5 bases and J 2 bases, with 6 bases left between them. CDR3 DNA sequence: TGCAGTGCTGGGCTTCAAGAGACCCAGTACTTC. It specifies CSAGLQETQYF.

This clonotype has at least ten counts. This chain uses TRBV4-1 with TRBJ2-7, with 8 bases fitting TRBD2. V shed 0 bases, J shed 2 bases, and the junction held 3 bases outside the gene matches. CDR1 and CDR2 from the germline V gene are MGHRA and YSYEKL. The CDR3 is 15 amino acids. The CDR3 here is CASSQDPGGTYEQYF. The CDR3 nucleotides are TGCGCCAGCAGCCAAGATCCGGGGGGGACCTACGAGCAGTACTTC.

CDR3 DNA: TGTGCCAGCAGCCCAAGATACAGGGGCTTCCTCCCGAACACTGAAGCTTTCTTT. It codes for CASSPRYRGFLPNTEAFF. The rearrangement joins TRBV14 to TRBJ1-1; 7 bases match TRBD1. V trimming: 4 bases; J trimming: 1 base; junction bases outside the gene matches: 15. The CDR3 has 18 residues. The germline V gene has CDR1 SGHDN and CDR2 FVKESK.

V usage is TRBV6-2 or TRBV6-3 and J usage is TRBJ2-5, with TRBD1 as a possible D gene (6 bases). Germline lookup yields CDR1 MNHEY and CDR2 SVGEGT. V lost 4 bases to trimming and J lost 5 bases, with 14 bases between them. The CDR3 runs to 14 residues. CDR3 amino acids: CASSSTQGWETQYF. CDR3 DNA: TGTGCCAGCAGTTCCACACAGGGATGGGAGACCCAGTACTTC.

This clonotype was counted many times. The gene calls are TRBV20-1 and TRBJ2-1, with TRBD2 matching over 11 bases. The length of the CDR3 is 16 residues. The V gene's germline CDR1 is DFQATT and CDR2 SNEGSKA (reference sequence). The junction had 8 bases not matched to a gene; V was cut back by 3 bases and J by 4 bases. The CDR3 bases are TGCAGTGCTAGTAGCGGGAGGGCTCTGGGGTACAATGAGCAGTTCTTC. It specifies CSASSGRALGYNEQFF.

Remarks on this clonotype: A clone one base away is much larger, so this may be a read error. J is TRBJ1-4 and V is TRBV3-1, with no clear D. The CDR3 runs 12 residues. Germline V CDR1 and CDR2: LGHDT, YNNKEL (reference sequence). V lost 1 base and J lost 10, with 7 bases in between. In nucleotides, the CDR3 is TGTGCCAGCAGCCAAGGGCCTGGAAAACTGTTTTTT. This translates into CASSQGPGKLFF. Full variable domain (outside the CDR3, taken from reference TRBV3-1 and TRBJ1-4): DTAVSQTPKYLVTQMGNDKSIKCEQNLGHDTMYWYKQDSKKFLKIMFSYNNKELIINETVPNRFSPKSPDKAHLNLHINSLELGDSAVYFCASSQGPGKLFFGSGTQLSVL.